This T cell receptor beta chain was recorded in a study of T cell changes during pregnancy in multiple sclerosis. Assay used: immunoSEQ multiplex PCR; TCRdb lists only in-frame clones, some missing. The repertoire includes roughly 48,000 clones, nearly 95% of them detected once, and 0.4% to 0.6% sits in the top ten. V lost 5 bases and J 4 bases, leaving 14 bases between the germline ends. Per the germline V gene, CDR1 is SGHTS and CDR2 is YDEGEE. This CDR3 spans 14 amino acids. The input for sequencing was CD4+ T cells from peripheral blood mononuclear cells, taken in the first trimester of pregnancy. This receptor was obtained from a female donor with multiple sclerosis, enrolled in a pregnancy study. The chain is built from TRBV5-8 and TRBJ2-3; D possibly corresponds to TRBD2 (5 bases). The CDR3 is CASRGSRGSDTQYF. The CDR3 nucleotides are TGTGCCAGCAGGGGGAGCCGAGGGTCAGATACGCAGTATTTT.